Shown below are 28 T cell receptor beta chains from a single sample sequenced in a study of T cell repertoires in cytomegalovirus infection. TCRdb passed the reads through MiXCR, listing each CDR3 protein once. Seen here are some 940,000 distinct CDR3 sequences, less than 40% observed once, and the top ten hold over 12%. These receptors have no known antigen. The sequencing here drew on cultured CD8+ T cells from PBMCs, taken from culture after CMV antigen stimulation. The receptor source for this set is a human donor in good health (CMV status not recorded). Some clones in this sample may be carry-over from other donors' samples.

This clonotype was seen more than once but under ten times. The CDR3 is CASSYATPVWVNTEAFF. CDR3 sequence (DNA): TGTGCCAGCAGTTACGCCACACCGGTGTGGGTGAACACTGAAGCTTTCTTT. V gene TRBV6-2 or TRBV6-3 combines with J gene TRBJ1-1; no reliable D call. Germline V gene data show CDR1 as MNHEY and CDR2 as SVGEGT. The CDR3 runs to 17 residues. V gave up 2 bases and J gave up 0 bases, with 16 bases separating them.

Ten or more counts support this clonotype. This chain connects TRBV7-8 to TRBJ1-1; 11 bases agree with TRBD1. V was pared by 8 bases and J by 8 bases, with 4 bases of the junction left unmatched. Germline CDR1 is SGHVS and CDR2 is FQNEAQ. This CDR3 is built from 12 residues. The CDR3 region is CASRGDRGEAFF. CDR3 sequence (DNA): TGTGCCAGCCGGGGGGACAGGGGGGAAGCTTTCTTT.

This chain links TRBV19 with TRBJ2-5; 7 bases align to TRBD1. Trimming at V came to 6 bases and at J to 2 bases, leaving 9 bases not matched to a gene. CDR3 length: 15 amino acids. CDR1 and CDR2 (germline): LNHDA, SQIVND (reference sequence). CDR3 sequence (DNA): TGTGCCAGTAGGGCGGCTAGCAGGGGGCAAGAGACCCAGTACTTC. Protein sequence: CASRAASRGQETQYF.

V usage is TRBV12-5 and J usage is TRBJ2-2, with no clear D. V shed 6 bases and J shed 0 bases, with 14 bases lying between them. The CDR3 covers 16 residues. Germline V gene sequence: CDR1 LGHNT, CDR2 FRNRAP. In nucleotides, the CDR3 is TGTGCTAGTGGGTCCCCATGGCAGTCGAACACCGGGGAGCTGTTTTTT. Its protein is CASGSPWQSNTGELFF.

Only a few counts were recorded for this clonotype. The chain combines TRBV5-5 with TRBJ2-2; D is perhaps TRBD1 (6 bases). Between the trimmed V and J ends, which lost 3 bases and 6 bases, there was a span of 12 bases. Germline V CDR1 and CDR2: SGHKS, YYEKEE (reference sequence). The CDR3 covers 14 residues. CDR3 nucleotides: TGTGCCAGCAGCTCGGGGACAACTTCCGGGGAGCTGTTTTTT. This sequence encodes CASSSGTTSGELFF.

This chain uses TRBV7-6 with TRBJ2-3; 11 bases match TRBD2. The germline V gene has CDR1 SGHVS and CDR2 FNYEAQ. V was clipped by 4 bases and J by 4 bases; unmatched bases: 7. This CDR3 is 16 amino acids long. CDR3 sequence (DNA): TGTGCCAGCAGCTCCTTTCTAGCGGGGGGCCCAGATACGCAGTATTTT. Its protein product is CASSSFLAGGPDTQYF.

This clonotype was seen a handful of times. One end of the junction is discordant with germline, which a read error may explain. CDR3 sequence (DNA): TGTGCCAGCAGTTTTTGGGGGGACACAAATACGCAGTATTTT. As protein: CASSFWGDTNTQYF. The chain is built from TRBV27 and TRBJ2-3; possibly TRBD1 or TRBD2 for D (6 bases each). This CDR3 is built from 14 residues. Germline CDR1 and CDR2: MNHEY and SMNVEV (reference sequence).

V and J are TRBV9 and TRBJ1-4, with D possibly being TRBD1 (5 bases). Trimming shortened V by 0 bases and J by 7 bases, and 10 bases separated the two germline ends. Germline loops: CDR1 SGDLS, CDR2 YYNGEE. This CDR3 spans 14 amino acids. The CDR3 coding sequence is TGTGCCAGCAGCGTAGGGGGACGTGGTGAAAAACTGTTTTTT. Its protein is CASSVGGRGEKLFF. Drawing the rest from reference TRBV9 and TRBJ1-4, the complete variable domain is DSGVTQTPKHLITATGQRVTLRCSPRSGDLSVYWYQQSLDQGLQFLIQYYNGEERAKGNILERFSAQQFPDLHSELNLSSLELGDSALYFCASSVGGRGEKLFFGSGTQLSVL.

At least ten counts were recorded for this clonotype. The chain uses TRBV6-1 and TRBJ2-3; possible D gene TRBD2, 6 bases. Germline CDR1 reads MNHNS; CDR2 reads SASEGT. The germline V and J ends were trimmed by 2 bases and 0 bases, with 12 bases remaining between them. The CDR3 covers 16 residues. The DNA for the CDR3 is TGTGCCAGCAGTGAATGGGGGGAAGCTAGCACAGATACGCAGTATTTT. Its protein product is CASSEWGEASTDTQYF.

This clonotype was seen only a few times. V is TRBV20-1 and J is TRBJ2-2; D remains unclear. Trimming stripped 4 bases from V and 5 bases from J, with 8 bases between. CDR1 and CDR2 (germline): DFQATT, SNEGSKA (reference sequence). This CDR3 is built from 12 residues. The CDR3 sequence: CSAIPWTGELFF. The CDR3 nucleotides read TGCAGTGCTATTCCATGGACCGGGGAGCTGTTTTTT.

V is TRBV12-3 or TRBV12-4 and J is TRBJ2-5, with TRBD2 identical over 8 bases. The CDR3 totals 15 residues. The V and J ends lost 5 bases and 5 bases, in that order; junction bases with no gene match: 10. Written as DNA, the CDR3 is TGTGCCAGCAGTCCCGTAGCGGGGCCCCCGGAGACCCAGTACTTC. It translates to CASSPVAGPPETQYF.

The CDR3 nucleotides read TGTGCCAGCAGTTACGAGGGTTGGTATGGCTACACCTTC. This encodes CASSYEGWYGYTF. The chain combines TRBV6-5 with TRBJ1-2; D call uncertain. CDR1 MNHEY and CDR2 SVGAGI come from the germline V gene. V lost 2 bases to trimming and J lost 5 bases, with 9 bases between them. The CDR3 consists of 13 residues.

This clonotype turned up a few times. The CDR3: CASSEYVGGSPLHF. CDR3 DNA: TGTGCCAGCAGTGAATATGTTGGAGGGTCACCCCTCCACTTT. V usage is TRBV2 and J usage is TRBJ1-6; D uncertain. CDR1 and CDR2 from the germline V gene are SNHLY and FYNNEI. V was pared by 2 bases and J by 10 bases, with 12 bases between. CDR3 size: 14 residues.

The chain carries TRBV20-1 and TRBJ2-1; 8 bases fit TRBD1. Germline CDR1 reads DFQATT; CDR2 reads SNEGSKA (reference sequence). V lost 6 bases, J lost 0 bases, and 7 bases stayed unmatched. The CDR3 sequence is 15 residues long. The CDR3 bases are TGCAGTGCCCGGCCAACAGGGGGCTCCTACAATGAGCAGTTCTTC. Translated: CSARPTGGSYNEQFF.

The chain is built from TRBV18 and TRBJ2-1; the D gene is possibly TRBD1 (6 bases). Germline V gene sequence: CDR1 KGHSH, CDR2 LQKENI. The CDR3 runs to 13 residues. Trimming removed 3 bases from V and 12 bases from J, with 15 bases in between. CDR3 nucleotides: TGTGCCAGCTCACCCGACAGGACCTTAGGGCAGTTCTTC. It translates to CASSPDRTLGQFF.

This clonotype was detected a few times. The chain uses TRBV7-9 and TRBJ1-1; 8 bases line up with TRBD1. Germline-derived CDR1 and CDR2 are SEHNR and FQNEAQ (reference sequence). The CDR3 loop spans 15 amino acids. With V trimmed by 0 bases and J by 8 bases, 8 bases remained unmatched. The CDR3 is CASSLATTGEREAFF. CDR3 DNA sequence: TGTGCCAGCAGCTTAGCCACGACAGGGGAGAGAGAAGCTTTCTTT.

This clonotype has only one observation. One base away lies a much larger clone, so this may be a sequencing read error. The DNA of the CDR3 is TGTGCCAGCAGCCAAGGGACTAGCGGGCTCTACGAGCAGTACTTC. It is translated as CASSQGTSGLYEQYF. The genes are TRBV4-2 and TRBJ2-7; 11 bases are shared with TRBD2. The ends lost 1 base at V and 3 bases at J; junction bases unmatched: 2. Germline values: CDR1 LGHNA, CDR2 YNFKEQ. The CDR3 has 15 amino acids.

This clonotype was detected a few times. This chain connects TRBV9 to TRBJ2-3; D might be TRBD2 (6 bases). The V gene's germline CDR1 is SGDLS and CDR2 YYNGEE. The CDR3 runs to 15 residues. Trimming took off 5 bases at V and 0 bases at J, with 13 bases between the two ends. CDR3 residues: CASRTASGSTDTQYF. The CDR3 DNA follows: TGTGCCAGCAGGACCGCGAGCGGGAGCACAGATACGCAGTATTTT.

This clonotype was seen a few times. The V and J genes are TRBV12-3 or TRBV12-4 and TRBJ2-2; D may be TRBD1 or TRBD2 (6 bases each). This CDR3 is built from 15 residues. The germline V and J ends were trimmed by 5 bases and 5 bases, with 15 bases remaining between them. CDR3 in amino acids: CASSQGGGGTGELFF. The CDR3 DNA reads TGTGCCAGCAGTCAGGGAGGAGGGGGTACCGGGGAGCTGTTTTTT.

This clonotype was detected a few times. The chain employs TRBV6-2 or TRBV6-3 and TRBJ1-3; 7 nucleotides agree with TRBD1. J lost 2 bases, V lost 2 bases, and 3 bases had no gene match. Per germline, CDR1 MNHEY and CDR2 SVGEGT. The length of the CDR3 is 15 residues. The CDR3 nucleotides read TGTGCCAGCAGTTACGTACAGGGGCCTGGAAACACCATATATTTT. This translates into CASSYVQGPGNTIYF.

This clonotype was found a few times. The chain employs TRBV7-9 and TRBJ1-1; 7 positions agree with TRBD1. The CDR3 is 18 residues long. Germline V gene lookup returns CDR1 SEHNR and CDR2 FQNEAQ (reference sequence). The V segment lost 4 bases and the J segment 0 bases; nucleotides outside the gene matches: 14. The CDR3 sequence is CASSSHSGTDLMNTEAFF. CDR3 coding DNA: TGTGCCAGCAGCTCCCACTCCGGGACAGACCTGATGAACACTGAAGCTTTCTTT. Together with reference TRBV7-9 and TRBJ1-1, the CDR3 gives the full variable domain: DTGVSQNPRHKITKRGQNVTFRCDPISEHNRLYWYRQTLGQGPEFLTYFQNEAQLEKSRLLSDRFSAERPKGSFSTLEIQRTEQGDSAMYLCASSSHSGTDLMNTEAFFGQGTRLTVV.

This rearrangement joins TRBV2 to TRBJ2-5, with TRBD1 matching over 10 bases. V was clipped by 7 bases and J by 7 bases; unmatched bases: 24. The germline gives CDR1 SNHLY, CDR2 FYNNEI. The CDR3 is made up of 19 amino acids. CDR3 coding DNA: TGTGCCAGCATTACCACCGGAGGAGACAGGGGGCGCCAGGAAAGGACCCAGTACTTC. Amino acid sequence: CASITTGGDRGRQERTQYF.

On this clonotype itself: The junction departs from the called germline gene at one end, perhaps through a read error. This rearrangement joins TRBV7-9 to TRBJ1-5, with D possibly matching TRBD1 (5 bases). The CDR3 has 11 residues. Germline assignment: CDR1 SEHNR and CDR2 FQNEAQ (reference sequence). CDR3 residues: CAGSSGGPQHF. The CDR3 nucleotides read TGTGCCGGCAGCAGCGGGGGGCCCCAGCATTTT.

The chain combines TRBV7-2 with TRBJ2-1; possible D gene TRBD1, 5 bases. CDR3 length: 15 amino acids. Germline V gene sequence: CDR1 SGHTA, CDR2 FQGNSA. Trimming pared 2 bases from V and 0 bases from J, leaving 8 bases between. The CDR3, as DNA: TGTGCCAGCAGCTTAAGGGGAATCTCCTACAATGAGCAGTTCTTC. It translates to CASSLRGISYNEQFF.

The chain recombines TRBV24-1 with TRBJ2-5; 7 nucleotides agree with TRBD1. This CDR3 comprises 14 residues. V was clipped by 3 bases and J by 1 base; unmatched bases: 1. Germline V gene lookup returns CDR1 KGHDR and CDR2 SFDVKD. The CDR3, as DNA: TGTGCCACCAGTGATAGGACAGGCCAAGAGACCCAGTACTTC. This translates into CATSDRTGQETQYF.

The V and J genes are TRBV5-1 and TRBJ2-7; 7 positions match TRBD2. This CDR3 region has 13 residues. The germline V gene encodes CDR1 SGHRS and CDR2 YFSETQ. J was trimmed by 2 bases and V by 7 bases; bases with no gene match: 6. CDR3 in amino acids: CASGEGLTYEQYF. For the CDR3, the DNA is TGCGCCAGCGGGGAGGGGTTAACCTACGAGCAGTACTTC.

This clonotype was observed many times. J is TRBJ2-7 and V is TRBV7-2, with a possible D match to TRBD2 (6 bases). CDR1 and CDR2 from the germline V gene are SGHTA and FQGNSA. This CDR3 region has 14 residues. Trimming took 1 base from V and 2 from J, leaving 9 bases between them. The CDR3 here is CASSLGGGAYEQYV. The CDR3 coding sequence is TGTGCCAGCAGCTTAGGCGGCGGGGCCTACGAGCAGTACGTC.

The chain uses TRBV6-1 and TRBJ2-7; 8 bases map to TRBD1. The CDR3 length is 16 residues. Germline CDR1 is MNHNS and CDR2 is SASEGT. V shed 2 bases, J shed 8 bases, and the junction held 14 bases outside the gene matches. The CDR3, as DNA: TGTGCCAGCAGTGAATCCTCAGGACAGGGCCGATTGAAGCAGTACTTC. Translation: CASSESSGQGRLKQYF.